This T cell receptor (beta chain) was found in a study of cytomegalovirus exposure and HLA in healthy donors (dated 2017 in TCRdb). The study in broad terms: According to an earlier analysis of 587 of the donors, about 179 million T cells yielded some 110 million unique TCR beta sequences and less than 300 Gb of sequence data. About 280 gigabases of sequencing data and around 85 million unique TCR sequences made up an early release that covered some 640 HLA-typed donors. The genetic ancestry cluster associated with self-reported Caucasian donors included over 65% of the 398 genotyped donors. The study was designed to test whether signatures of past pathogen exposure could be identified by cataloging public T cell receptors. Using immunosequencing, the study profiled T cell repertoires from 500 to 800 subjects and related those repertoires to cytomegalovirus serostatus. Besides the first cohort of 550 to 750 subjects, a separate validation cohort made up of 95 to 150 different subjects was used. To predict cytomegalovirus infection status, the study brought together high-throughput TCR immunosequencing, statistical association of individual TCRs with disease status, and machine learning. A later analysis re-analyzed previously published TCR beta repertoires from 666 donors and added high-resolution HLA genotyping to study TCR occurrence patterns. In the later analysis, no new phenotypic data were used to find candidate immune exposures; instead, reliance was placed on TCR beta sequences and their occurrence across donors. In an earlier analysis of several hundred of the donors, high-throughput TCR beta sequencing was used to judge whether each TCR beta V gene segment behaved as functional or pseudogenic. Donor age, sex, ethnicity and CMV serostatus were compiled together with the repertoire data. A later genetic analysis took genome-wide SNP genotypes for about 55% of the 666 donors and used that subset as a discovery cohort. All discovery cohort repertoires had been generated on a single sequencing platform. Both class I and class II loci were covered by HLA typing, at four-digit resolution. The number of typed donors differed by locus: about 629-630 for A, B, C, DRB1 and DQB1; some 540 for DQA1; about 600 for DPA1; and some 470 for DPB1. Four to six DR-DQ haplotypes were handled as single units for association and clustering, since linkage in the cohort was strong. Across approximately 400 genotyped donors of the cohort, an average of about 220,000 unique TCR beta nucleotide sequences per donor were sequenced, and roughly 20% of those sequences were non-productive. The study at large found these results: A later analysis found that TCR association rates varied across HLA loci, with DRB1 alleles showing the most associated TCRs and HLA-C alleles the fewest. When HLA alleles, especially DR and DQ, strongly co-occurred, attributing TCR associations to individual alleles was difficult. Because HLA typing was missing for some donors at each locus, association tests included only the typed subset. Specific HLA alleles were associated with over 15,000 TCR beta sequences at a false discovery rate of 0.05 in a later analysis. The authors suggested that the approach could potentially be generalized to other disease states and immunological phenotypes. A group of highly shared sequence variants was considered likely to be a technical artifact of the sequencing pipeline. Linkage disequilibrium might explain the correlated functional status among segregating V segments, but an unknown experimental factor could not be ruled out. In an earlier analysis of a few hundred of the donors, most TCR beta V segments were observed in productive rearrangements about 87% or about 30% of the time, broadly matching IMGT annotations. In both the original and validation cohorts, the classifier was reported to diagnose cytomegalovirus status with high specificity and sensitivity. V-gene and J-gene trimming of TCR beta chains was associated with a missense DCLRE1C variant in a later genetic analysis, and the association was replicated in an independent cohort. While some public TCRs were present in many individuals, most TCR sequences turned up only very rarely across donors. In this cohort, only TCR beta chains were sequenced, and detectable features were limited by the absence of alpha or paired-chain data. A later analysis found that HLA-associated TCR beta chains were more clonally expanded and had lower generation probabilities than equally common non-associated chains. Most CMV-associated TCR beta chains appeared to be HLA-restricted in a later analysis, and the HLA associations seemed to be driven largely by CMV exposure. The study listed around 160 TCR beta chains as associated with cytomegalovirus. Some IMGT-functional V segments, including TRBV6-2 and TRBV6-3, could not be told apart with the 87-base-pair reads, so those segments were excluded. Immune exposure information for the cohort was limited to CMV serostatus. Sequencing depth was assumed to be roughly uniform across donors in the presence/absence analyses, though that assumption may not hold. A further reported finding was that TCR beta sequences accurately predicted the HLA-A and HLA-B alleles for most subjects in the first cohort. Seventeen rarely observed V segments, including chromosome 9 orphons, were excluded from the earlier analysis of approximately 600 of the donors because counts were too low. A few of the identified cytomegalovirus-associated TCR beta chains were confirmed in vitro to be specific for cytomegalovirus antigens. In a later analysis, several top co-occurrence clusters were reported to appear linked to parvovirus B19, influenza, CMV and Epstein-Barr virus. Compared with the 666-donor mean, donors in an Asian-associated ancestry cluster had fewer N-insertions in productive TCRs, according to a later genetic analysis.

As for this clone: No antigen is known for it. No base-level quality is on record; no much larger clone is a single base apart.

In total, 600 or so healthy bone marrow donors made up the cohort. At the time of sampling, all cohort members were nominally healthy, though unrecorded immune exposures were likely present. The donor was CMV seronegative and was included in the group of 352 seronegative cohort members. Every donor gave a peripheral blood sample, and the peripheral blood mononuclear cells from that sample were used for TCR beta sequencing. Genomic DNA was extracted from the blood cell samples with the Qiagen DNeasy Blood Extraction Kit. Including cysteine and phenylalanine, the CDR3 has 13 amino acids. CDR3 DNA is the only sequence kept; it has 39 bases, read in frame from the first base. V sheds 1 base and J sheds 4 bases, leaving 5 bases between their ends. CDR1 and CDR2, looked up from the germline V gene (reference sequence), are MNHEY and SMNVEV. Library prep was done by the immunoSEQ multiplex PCR assay. For the multiplex PCR, a mixture combining 60 forward primers for TCR Vbeta segments and 13 reverse primers for TCR Jbeta segments was used. A multiplex PCR assay on genomic DNA amplified the CDR3 region of rearranged TCR beta genes. The amplified TCR beta libraries were sequenced on the Illumina HiSeq System as 87-base-pair reads. The source study handled its data this way. In a later analysis, approximately 74 million unique TCR beta chains were counted across the 500 to 850 repertoires, and around 10 million of these chains were shared by at least two donors. A nearest-neighbor algorithm error-corrected the raw reads and collapsed the reads into unique sequences, merging closely related sequences to remove PCR and sequencing errors. CDR3 sequences were aligned to IMGT reference sequences to assign V, D and J gene segments. For a sequence to be retained, a match of at least six nucleotides was required to both a V gene segment and a J gene segment. A rearrangement counted as productive if the CDR3 had no stop codons and remained in frame with V and J, and every other rearrangement counted as non-productive. CDR3 was defined by IMGT convention, running from the second conserved V-encoded cysteine to the conserved J-encoded phenylalanine. The earlier analysis of about 590 of the donors excluded sequences that lacked an unambiguous match to a single V gene segment. In an earlier analysis of a few hundred of the donors, V segments were called functional above 56.7% productive rearrangements and were called segregating when the between-donor standard deviation exceeded 5%. To diagnose cytomegalovirus status from the catalog of TCR beta chain sequences, a statistical classification framework was built. A later analysis assigned V and J genes by comparing TCR nucleotide sequences with IMGT/GENE-DB human TR gene sequences. Using the TCRdist pipeline, a later analysis assigned CDR3 sequences along with most-parsimonious VDJ recombination scenarios. A later analysis defined each TCR beta chain by its CDR3 amino acid sequence plus V-gene family, and excluded reads lacking a unique V-gene family. As a way to deal with suspected cross-contamination and a sequencing artifact, a later analysis dropped approximately 570 nucleotide sequences that were highly shared and had low generation probability. For each public chain, a later analysis derived a clonal expansion index from normalized ranks of inferred template counts within each repertoire. A later analysis computed generation probabilities with a VDJ recombination model fitted to out-of-frame rearrangements, and checked the results against IGoR. In a later analysis, TCR-TCR, TCR-HLA and TCR-CMV co-occurrence was scored with hypergeometric tests, and a repertoire-size bias correction was applied to TCR pairs. In a later analysis, false discovery rates were estimated by permuting HLA or CMV assignments 20 times. In a later analysis, co-occurring TCRs were grouped using DBSCAN, and TCRdist sequence similarity was added for clustering within HLA-allele-positive subsets. For co-occurrence clustering, repertoires with fewer than 30,000 or more than 120,000 public chains were excluded, along with roughly five repertoires with anomalous nucleotide sharing. TCRdb limited this immuneACCESS table to in-frame rearrangements with V and J called. A share of clones is missing; checked studies link under half to unresolved V genes, and the rest is unexplained. V, J and clone size reflect that table, while D and trimming were determined from the DNA. This sample holds some 130,000 clones; around 80% were observed only once. About 1.5% of the sample lies in the top ten.

Sequenced input: PBMCs. This receptor was identified in a female donor in good health and CMV-seronegative. The V and J segments used are TRBV27 and TRBJ1-5; the D gene identity is not certain. The sequence in DNA is TGTGCCAGCAGTTTATGGCAGAATCAGCCCCAGCATTTT. It translates to CASSLWQNQPQHF.